The clone carrying this T cell receptor beta chain came up a few times. This specimen belongs to a study of blood T cell repertoires in COVID-19. Clones were sequenced by immunoSEQ multiplex PCR, and TCRdb holds only the in-frame ones, with some missing. The sample has some 87,000 clones, 70% to 85% seen once. The CDR3 has 15 residues. Trimming at V came to 5 bases and at J to 3 bases, leaving 6 bases not matched to a gene. The germline gives CDR1 LNHDA, CDR2 SQIVND (reference sequence). Source material: peripheral blood. The chain links TRBV19 to TRBJ2-2, with 7 positions matching TRBD2. The source is a human donor in a cohort sampled during active COVID-19. CDR3 DNA sequence: TGTGCCAGTAGTGGGGTAGCGGGTTACACCGGGGAGCTGTTTTTT. It encodes CASSGVAGYTGELFF.